This T cell receptor (beta chain) was captured by sequencing in a study of regulatory T cells in long-lasting Graves disease. The ends were cut back, 1 base at V and 5 bases at J, with 12 bases in the middle. From germline, CDR1 is MDHEN and CDR2 SYDVKM. This CDR3 has 16 amino acids. Regarding time point: persistent/refractory GD, antithyroid drugs over 5 years with positive TRAb. There was RNA extracted from PBMCs, and the TCR library was made from it. Arm-PCR of CDR3 regions and iRepertoire HTBI primers were used to build TCR beta libraries. TCRdb reanalysed the multiplex PCR reads using MiXCR and keeps one entry per CDR3 protein. The sample records hundreds of thousands of distinct CDR3 sequences, roughly 30% being singletons.

The TCR was taken from a female donor with Graves disease. V is TRBV28 and J is TRBJ1-6; possible D gene TRBD1, 5 bases. The material was peripheral blood mononuclear cells (PBMCs), obtained when the disease was refractory, from a patient treated with antithyroid drugs. CDR3 sequence reads: CASSLSSGLNNSPLHF. DNA of the CDR3: TGTGCCAGCAGTTTATCATCGGGACTGAATAATTCACCCCTCCACTTT.